These 19 T cell receptor beta chains share one sample of origin, sequenced in a study of cytotoxic CD8 clonotypes in ibrutinib-treated CLL. Sequenced by immunoSEQ multiplex PCR; TCRdb stores in-frame clones only, minus some. The table shows under 150,000 clones, with 80% occurring only once. This sample comprised PBMCs, obtained after 36 months of ibrutinib treatment. Receptor source: a human donor with chronic lymphocytic leukemia.

The genes are TRBV7-2 and TRBJ2-3; 7 bases align to TRBD2. The CDR3 is 13 amino acids. CDR1 and CDR2 (germline): SGHTA, FQGNSA. J gave up 6 bases and V 2 bases, and 2 bases lay outside the gene matches. This CDR3 is CASSLMRGDTQYF. The CDR3 DNA sequence: TGTGCCAGCAGCTTAATGCGGGGGGATACGCAGTATTTT.

V is TRBV10-3 and J is TRBJ1-5; no clear D. Germline CDR1 and CDR2: ENHRY and SYGVKD. This CDR3 is 13 amino acids long. V was cut by 6 bases and J by 3 bases, with 9 bases left in between. The CDR3 DNA follows: TGTGCCATCAGCGCAGCTACCAATCAGCCCCAGCATTTT. This gives the protein CAISAATNQPQHF.

The chain joins TRBV4-1 to TRBJ2-2, with unresolved D. The CDR3 sequence is 13 residues long. V was clipped by 6 bases and J by 4 bases, with 9 bases between them. CDR1 and CDR2 (germline): MGHRA, YSYEKL. The DNA for the CDR3 is TGCGCCAGCAGAAACAGAGTCACCGGGGAGCTGTTTTTT. Translated: CASRNRVTGELFF.

The chain employs TRBV19 and TRBJ1-5, with TRBD1 as a possible D gene (5 bases). Germline-derived CDR1 and CDR2 are LNHDA and SQIVND (reference sequence). Trimming stripped 3 bases from V and 2 bases from J, with 8 bases between. This CDR3 is 14 amino acids long. CDR3 sequence: CASSITGGNQPQHF. The DNA for the CDR3 is TGTGCCAGTAGTATTACGGGGGGCAATCAGCCCCAGCATTTT.

The V and J genes are TRBV6-6 and TRBJ2-1, with 7 bases identical to TRBD2. Trimming took 11 bases from V and 0 from J; bases not matched to a gene: 4. This CDR3 comprises 13 residues. CDR1 and CDR2 (germline): MNHNY, SVGAGI (reference sequence). The CDR3 is CAASGYSYNEQFF. CDR3 sequence (DNA): TGTGCCGCTAGCGGATACTCCTACAATGAGCAGTTCTTC.

The chain uses TRBV5-1 and TRBJ2-1, with 11 bases aligning to TRBD1. Unmatched junction bases numbered 4, after V lost 4 bases and J lost 4 bases. Germline loops: CDR1 SGHRS, CDR2 YFSETQ. The length of the CDR3 is 15 residues. The CDR3 region is CASSNGQGAYNEQFF. In DNA, the CDR3 is TGCGCCAGCAGCAACGGACAGGGGGCGTACAATGAGCAGTTCTTC.

CDR3 residues: CAWNAGQGRQPQHF. CDR3 in DNA: TGTGCCTGGAATGCCGGGCAGGGTCGCCAGCCCCAGCATTTT. The genes are TRBV30 and TRBJ1-5, with D perhaps matching TRBD1 (5 bases). Looked up from germline, CDR1 is GTSNPN and CDR2 is SVGIG (reference sequence). This CDR3 is 14 amino acids long. V lost 4 bases to trimming and J lost 7 bases, with 17 bases between them. The entire variable domain, with the rest obtained from reference TRBV30 and TRBJ1-5, is as follows: SQTIHQWPATLVQPVGSPLSLECTVEGTSNPNLYWYRQAAGRGLQLLFYSVGIGQISSEVPQNLSASRPQDRQFILSSKKLLLSDSGFYLCAWNAGQGRQPQHFGDGTRLSIL.

The gene calls are TRBV28 and TRBJ1-3, with 8 bases lining up with TRBD1. The CDR3 is made up of 15 amino acids. The J segment lost 0 bases and the V segment lost 6 bases, leaving 4 bases of the junction unmatched. Germline V gives CDR1 MDHEN, CDR2 SYDVKM. Written as DNA, the CDR3 is TGTGCCAGCAGGGAACAGGGGGACTCTGGAAACACCATATATTTT. Its translation: CASREQGDSGNTIYF.

V is TRBV6-5 and J is TRBJ2-7; D is undetermined. Trimming took off 0 bases at V and 4 bases at J, with 16 bases between the two ends. The CDR3 contains 16 residues. Germline V gene lookup returns CDR1 MNHEY and CDR2 SVGAGI. The CDR3 sequence is CASSYSFRSPVYEQYF. The CDR3 DNA is TGTGCCAGCAGTTACTCTTTTCGATCACCCGTTTACGAGCAGTACTTC.

The V and J genes are TRBV5-1 and TRBJ1-1; 10 positions match TRBD1. The CDR3 totals 14 residues. Germline V CDR1 and CDR2: SGHRS, YFSETQ. V shed 0 bases and J 4 bases; nucleotides not matched to a gene: 0. CDR3 DNA sequence: TGCGCCAGCAGCTTGGGGGACAGGGGCACTGAAGCTTTCTTT. Translated, it gives CASSLGDRGTEAFF. The whole variable domain, remainder taken from reference TRBV5-1 and TRBJ1-1, is KAGVTQTPRYLIKTRGQQVTLSCSPISGHRSVSWYQQTPGQGLQFLFEYFSETQRNKGNFPGRFSGRQFSNSRSEMNVSTLELGDSALYLCASSLGDRGTEAFFGQGTRLTVV.

The chain is built from TRBV7-8 and TRBJ2-3, with TRBD2 as a possible D gene (7 bases). V was cut by 5 bases and J by 5 bases, with 23 bases left in between. Germline V gene sequence: CDR1 SGHVS, CDR2 FQNEAQ. The CDR3 is 17 residues long. The CDR3 sequence is CASSPTAVGRGLDTQYF. In nucleotides, the CDR3 is TGTGCCAGCAGCCCCACGGCCGTCGGGCGGGGGCTAGATACGCAGTATTTT.

Here the CDR3 DNA reads TGTGCCAGCACCCCGGGACTAGACTACGAGCAGTACTTC. Amino acids: CASTPGLDYEQYF. V and J are TRBV6-5 and TRBJ2-7; 8 bases map to TRBD2. This CDR3 is 13 amino acids long. Germline CDR1 reads MNHEY; CDR2 reads SVGAGI. Trimming at V came to 7 bases and at J to 3 bases, leaving 5 bases not matched to a gene.

J is TRBJ1-3 and V is TRBV9; D unresolved. The germline gives CDR1 SGDLS, CDR2 YYNGEE. This CDR3 is built from 14 residues. With 0 bases removed from V and 0 bases from J, the gap between germline ends came to 4 bases. The CDR3 DNA reads as TGTGCCAGCAGCGTAGGAGCCTCTGGAAACACCATATATTTT. Translated, it gives CASSVGASGNTIYF.

The V call is TRBV29-1, the J call TRBJ2-1; a possible D gene is TRBD1 (5 bases). Per the germline V gene, CDR1 is SQVTM and CDR2 is ANQGSEA. This CDR3 contains 14 residues. Trimming shortened V by 4 bases and J by 1 base, and 11 bases separated the two germline ends. This chain's CDR3 is CSVGGARSYNEQFF. CDR3 DNA sequence: TGCAGCGTTGGTGGGGCACGGTCCTACAATGAGCAGTTCTTC.

This clone was picked up a small number of times. This CDR3 reads CASSYSPGQGSFGYTF. For the CDR3, the DNA is TGTGCCAGCAGTTACTCACCGGGACAGGGTTCCTTTGGCTACACCTTC. The V gene is TRBV6-6, the J gene TRBJ1-2; 9 nucleotides align to TRBD1. CDR1 and CDR2 from the germline V gene are MNHNY and SVGAGI (reference sequence). J was trimmed by 7 bases and V by 0 bases; bases with no gene match: 9. The CDR3 extends over 16 amino acids.

The chain employs TRBV18 and TRBJ2-5; TRBD2 matches 7 bases. Germline V gene data show CDR1 as KGHSH and CDR2 as LQKENI. The CDR3 covers 14 residues. V lost 3 bases, J lost 1 base, and 2 bases stayed unmatched. This CDR3 reads CASSPGGVQETQYF. CDR3 sequence (DNA): TGTGCCAGCTCACCGGGAGGGGTCCAAGAGACCCAGTACTTC. Combining the CDR3 with reference TRBV18 and TRBJ2-5 gives the whole variable domain NAGVMQNPRHLVRRRGQEARLRCSPMKGHSHVYWYRQLPEEGLKFMVYLQKENIIDESGMPKERFSAEFPKEGPSILRIQQVVRGDSAAYFCASSPGGVQETQYFGPGTRLLVL.

This chain links TRBV19 with TRBJ1-1; 8 bases align to TRBD1. This CDR3 has 16 residues. The V and J ends lost 6 bases and 5 bases, in that order; junction bases with no gene match: 14. Germline assignment: CDR1 LNHDA and CDR2 SQIVND (reference sequence). The CDR3 DNA sequence: TGTGCCAGTAGAGGACAGGGCGGTATCGCGAGGACTGAAGCTTTCTTT. It specifies CASRGQGGIARTEAFF.

The rearrangement joins TRBV5-1 to TRBJ1-1; weak D call: TRBD1 (5 bases). This CDR3 has 13 amino acids. The ends were cut back, 7 bases at V and 4 bases at J, with 14 bases in the middle. Germline CDR1 SGHRS, CDR2 YFSETQ. The CDR3 DNA reads TGCGCCAGCTTGGGGCGCGCTGGCACTGAAGCTTTCTTT. Its translation: CASLGRAGTEAFF.

The genes are TRBV30 and TRBJ2-2, with D unresolved. Per germline, CDR1 GTSNPN and CDR2 SVGIG (reference sequence). V lost 0 bases, J lost 5 bases, and 4 bases lay in between. This CDR3 has 12 residues. The CDR3 loop reads CAWSVLTGELFF. CDR3 in DNA: TGTGCCTGGAGTGTACTAACCGGGGAGCTGTTTTTT.